The 16 T cell receptor beta chains in this list originate from one sample, sequenced in a study of blood T cell repertoires in COVID-19. Profiled with immunoSEQ multiplex PCR; TCRdb holds only in-frame clones, not every one. This sample has 300,000 to 350,000 clones, with approximately 91% found just once. Material for sequencing was PBMCs or T cells enriched from blood (not recorded which). These receptors were collected from a young woman who had been exposed to COVID-19.

The J gene is TRBJ1-2, the V gene TRBV7-9; possibly TRBD1 for D (5 bases). The CDR3 has 14 residues. Germline CDR1 SEHNR, CDR2 FQNEAQ (reference sequence). Trimming stripped 5 bases from V and 3 bases from J, with 13 bases between. The CDR3 bases are TGTGCCAGCAGCCGACCCAGGGTTGACTATGGCTACACCTTC. Its translation: CASSRPRVDYGYTF.

The rearrangement links TRBV7-9 to TRBJ2-7, with a weak D call TRBD1 (6 bases). This CDR3 has 16 amino acids. In germline, CDR1 is SEHNR, CDR2 FQNEAQ (reference sequence). Trimming left V 1 base short and J 6 bases short, with 19 bases between. CDR3 DNA sequence: TGTGCCAGCAGCTTAGTGTTCCAGGGGAGAGCAAGCGAGCAGTACTTC. Its translation: CASSLVFQGRASEQYF.

The chain links TRBV27 to TRBJ2-3; 10 nucleotides line up with TRBD2. The CDR3 spans 15 residues. V lost 2 bases, J lost 9 bases, and 8 bases stayed unmatched. Germline CDR1 MNHEY, CDR2 SMNVEV (reference sequence). CDR3 sequence (DNA): TGTGCCAGCAGTTTAGGAGCGGGGGGGCTAGGGACGCAGTATTTT. The encoded protein is CASSLGAGGLGTQYF.

V and J are TRBV3-1 (or the pseudogene TRBV3-2) and TRBJ2-2; D possibly corresponds to TRBD1 (5 bases). Trimming cost V 1 base and J 6 bases, with 9 bases left between them. CDR3 length equals 14 residues. Germline CDR1 and CDR2: LGHDT and YNNKEL (reference sequence). Here the CDR3 reads CASSQVGAAGELFF. The CDR3 nucleotides are TGTGCCAGCAGCCAAGTTGGGGCCGCCGGGGAGCTGTTTTTT.

The table lists this clone with a count of one. The chain combines TRBV6-1 with TRBJ2-4; the D is unclear. The germline V gene encodes CDR1 MNHNS and CDR2 SASEGT. CDR3 length equals 14 residues. V shed 2 bases and J shed 6 bases, with 11 bases lying between them. CDR3 DNA: TGTGCCAGCAGTGAAAATCCGAGTCCAAACATTCAGTACTTC. This gives the protein CASSENPSPNIQYF.

CDR3 sequence reads: CASSSDRGRITEAFF. CDR3 nucleotide sequence: TGCGCCAGCAGCTCCGACAGGGGGCGGATCACTGAAGCTTTCTTT. The rearrangement uses TRBV5-1 and TRBJ1-1; the match to TRBD1 covers 10 bases. V was pared by 3 bases and J by 4 bases, with 6 bases of the junction left unmatched. CDR1 and CDR2 (germline): SGHRS, YFSETQ. CDR3 length: 15 residues.

The V call is TRBV7-9, the J call TRBJ2-5; no reliable D call. The germline V and J ends were trimmed by 3 bases and 5 bases, with 10 bases remaining between them. Germline V CDR1 and CDR2: SEHNR, FQNEAQ (reference sequence). The CDR3 has 13 amino acids. As DNA, the CDR3 is TGTGCCAGCAGCTTTATGGCCGGGGAGACCCAGTACTTC. Translation gives CASSFMAGETQYF.

The chain carries TRBV5-8 and TRBJ1-4; the match to TRBD1 covers 7 bases. Per the germline V gene, CDR1 is SGHTS and CDR2 is YDEGEE. V shed 0 bases, J shed 5 bases, and the junction held 4 bases outside the gene matches. The CDR3 consists of 15 residues. CDR3 protein: CASSLAGTVNEKLFF. For the CDR3, the DNA is TGTGCCAGCAGCTTGGCCGGGACAGTGAATGAAAAACTGTTTTTT.

The J gene is TRBJ2-1, the V gene TRBV19; a possible D gene is TRBD2 (5 bases). Germline values: CDR1 LNHDA, CDR2 SQIVND (reference sequence). The length of the CDR3 is 12 residues. V was clipped by 7 bases and J by 8 bases, with 12 bases between them. The DNA of the CDR3 is TGTGCCAGTACCCTAGGCGGGCATGAGCAGTTCTTC. Protein sequence: CASTLGGHEQFF.

The rearrangement links TRBV27 to TRBJ1-2; 7 bases are a match to TRBD1. This CDR3 region has 13 residues. Germline lookup yields CDR1 MNHEY and CDR2 SMNVEV (reference sequence). After removal of 5 bases from V and 8 bases from J, the junction contained 8 bases not matched to a gene. CDR3 in amino acids: CASSITGVSGYTF. The CDR3 nucleotides read TGTGCCAGCAGTATAACAGGGGTTAGCGGCTACACCTTC.

About this clone: Other DNA sequences within the sample encode an identical CDR3. The chain has TRBV7-9 and TRBJ1-2, with TRBD1 as a possible D gene (5 bases). Germline assignment: CDR1 SEHNR and CDR2 FQNEAQ (reference sequence). With 4 bases removed from V and 8 bases from J, the gap between germline ends came to 8 bases. This CDR3 spans 11 amino acids. The CDR3: CASSSGHGYTF. The CDR3, as DNA: TGTGCCAGCAGCTCCGGACACGGCTACACCTTC.

The V call is TRBV11-2, the J call TRBJ1-1, with 8 bases matching TRBD1. Germline V gives CDR1 SGHAT, CDR2 FQNNGV. Germline trimming cut 5 bases from V and 0 bases from J; bases unmatched to any gene: 11. The CDR3 has 17 residues. The CDR3 sequence: CASSPGGAAGMNTEAFF. CDR3 coding DNA: TGTGCCAGCAGCCCAGGGGGCGCGGCTGGTATGAACACTGAAGCTTTCTTT.

The CDR3 region is CASSPPLPRQDGYTF. CDR3 nucleotides: TGTGCCAGCAGCCCCCCTCTACCCCGACAGGATGGCTACACCTTC. V usage is TRBV25-1 and J usage is TRBJ1-2; D perhaps matches TRBD1 (6 bases). This CDR3 comprises 15 residues. V lost 6 bases and J 6 bases, leaving 20 bases between the germline ends. Germline V gene sequence: CDR1 MGHDK, CDR2 SYGVNS.

This clone appeared a single time. The CDR3 sequence is CASSPSRDLNTEAFF. DNA for the CDR3: TGTGCCAGCTCACCTTCCAGGGATTTGAACACTGAAGCTTTCTTT. The V gene is TRBV18, the J gene TRBJ1-1, with a possible D match to TRBD1 (5 bases). This CDR3 has 15 residues. Germline CDR1 and CDR2: KGHSH and LQKENI. With 3 bases removed from V and 0 bases from J, the gap between germline ends came to 11 bases.

The V and J genes are TRBV3-1 (or the pseudogene TRBV3-2) and TRBJ1-1; D is possibly TRBD1 (5 bases). This CDR3 region has 15 residues. CDR1 is LGHDT and CDR2 is YNNKEL in the germline V gene (reference sequence). V was clipped by 0 bases and J by 11 bases, with 19 bases between them. CDR3: CASSQETRRGLSAFF. The CDR3 nucleotides read TGTGCCAGCAGCCAAGAAACAAGGAGGGGCTTGTCTGCTTTCTTT.

The chain links TRBV7-9 to TRBJ2-1; TRBD1 matches 10 bases. CDR1 and CDR2 from the germline V gene are SEHNR and FQNEAQ (reference sequence). Unmatched junction bases numbered 5, after V lost 6 bases and J lost 0 bases. The CDR3 loop spans 16 amino acids. The CDR3 reads CASRPRTGGSYNEQFF. CDR3 nucleotide sequence: TGTGCCAGCAGACCCCGGACAGGGGGCTCCTACAATGAGCAGTTCTTC.